These 24 T cell receptor beta chains came from one sample sequenced in a study of blood T cell repertoires in COVID-19. Sequenced by immunoSEQ multiplex PCR; TCRdb stores in-frame clones only, minus some. The data contain some 14,000 clones, 82% of them singletons. Sequenced material: peripheral blood. Every receptor here comes from a man aged 80 or over with active or convalescent COVID-19.

This chain connects TRBV10-3 to TRBJ1-1, with D unclear. Germline assignment: CDR1 ENHRY and CDR2 SYGVKD. The CDR3 extends over 15 amino acids. V lost 3 bases and J lost 0, with 11 bases in between. The CDR3 DNA is TGTGCCATCAGTGACCCCGGTCAGGTGAACACTGAAGCTTTCTTT. It codes for CAISDPGQVNTEAFF.

CDR3 amino acids: CASSLDGASGGYTDTQYF. CDR3 bases: TGTGCCAGCAGCTTAGACGGGGCGAGCGGGGGGTACACAGATACGCAGTATTTT. The chain employs TRBV7-6 and TRBJ2-3, with TRBD2 identical over 9 bases. Per the germline V gene, CDR1 is SGHVS and CDR2 is FNYEAQ. CDR3 size: 18 residues. The V and J ends lost 1 base and 2 bases, in that order; junction bases with no gene match: 10.

Only one count was recorded for this clone. The chain carries TRBV10-3 and TRBJ2-3; 7 bases are shared with TRBD2. There are 16 residues in the CDR3. The V gene end was trimmed by 4 bases and the J gene end by 2 bases; junction bases not matched to a gene: 9. Germline CDR1 reads ENHRY; CDR2 reads SYGVKD. The CDR3 is CAISVPPAGPTDTQYF. The CDR3 bases are TGTGCCATCAGTGTGCCCCCAGCGGGGCCCACAGATACGCAGTATTTT.

The J gene is TRBJ2-1, the V gene TRBV6-5; TRBD2 matches at 10 bases. Looked up from germline, CDR1 is MNHEY and CDR2 is SVGAGI. V trimming: 4 bases; J trimming: 3 bases; junction bases outside the gene matches: 0. The CDR3 spans 14 residues. Here the CDR3 DNA reads TGTGCCAGCAGTTCTAGCGGGGGCTACAATGAGCAGTTCTTC. This translates into CASSSSGGYNEQFF.

The chain employs TRBV18 and TRBJ2-1; 7 bases map to TRBD1. CDR3 size: 12 residues. V lost 6 bases to trimming and J lost 8 bases; unmatched junction nucleotides: 4. Germline V CDR1 and CDR2: KGHSH, LQKENI. The CDR3 nucleotides are TGTGCCAGCTCGCCGGACAGGCATGAGCAGTTCTTC. Translating it yields CASSPDRHEQFF. The variable domain in full, completed from reference TRBV18 and TRBJ2-1, reads NAGVMQNPRHLVRRRGQEARLRCSPMKGHSHVYWYRQLPEEGLKFMVYLQKENIIDESGMPKERFSAEFPKEGPSILRIQQVVRGDSAAYFCASSPDRHEQFFGPGTRLTVL.

The chain uses TRBV5-1 and TRBJ2-5, with 9 bases lining up with TRBD2. This CDR3 spans 16 amino acids. After removal of 0 bases from V and 1 base from J, the junction contained 4 bases not matched to a gene. Germline CDR1 is SGHRS and CDR2 is YFSETQ. This chain's CDR3 is CASSLASGGIQETQYF. In nucleotides, the CDR3 is TGCGCCAGCAGCTTGGCCAGCGGGGGGATCCAAGAGACCCAGTACTTC.

The rearrangement uses TRBV14 and TRBJ2-3; D not resolved. The CDR3 has 13 amino acids. V lost 2 bases and J lost 4, with 7 bases in between. Per germline, CDR1 SGHDN and CDR2 FVKESK. CDR3 amino acids: CASSQMRPDTQYF. Here the CDR3 DNA reads TGTGCCAGCAGCCAAATGCGTCCAGATACGCAGTATTTT.

V is TRBV2 and J is TRBJ1-3; D call uncertain. The V and J ends lost 4 bases and 7 bases respectively, with 14 bases between them. The length of the CDR3 is 14 residues. The germline V gene has CDR1 SNHLY and CDR2 FYNNEI. CDR3 sequence: CASSGVLRGNTIYF. CDR3 DNA: TGTGCCAGCAGTGGGGTCCTGAGAGGGAACACCATATATTTT.

This sequence joins TRBV7-3 and TRBJ2-3; 12 positions agree with TRBD2. The V segment lost 5 bases and the J segment 4 bases; nucleotides outside the gene matches: 4. This CDR3 is 15 amino acids long. From germline, CDR1 is SGHTA and CDR2 FQGTGA. The CDR3, as DNA: TGTGCCAGCAGCGCGACTAGCGGGGGCCCAGATACGCAGTATTTT. This translates into CASSATSGGPDTQYF.

This clone has only a few counts. The V and J genes are TRBV4-2 and TRBJ1-1; TRBD1 agrees at 8 bases. The ends lost 4 bases at V and 4 bases at J; junction bases unmatched: 8. The V gene's germline CDR1 is LGHNA and CDR2 YNFKEQ. The CDR3 is 15 amino acids. CDR3 region: CASSPKDRAATEAFF. CDR3 in DNA: TGTGCCAGCAGCCCGAAGGACAGGGCAGCCACTGAAGCTTTCTTT.

The chain has TRBV24-1 and TRBJ2-3; D not resolved. The V gene's germline CDR1 is KGHDR and CDR2 SFDVKD. Deletions cut 5 bases from V and 2 bases from J, with 7 bases between. This CDR3 is 13 amino acids long. The CDR3 sequence: CATSVGYTDTQYF. For the CDR3, the DNA is TGTGCCACCAGTGTGGGCTACACAGATACGCAGTATTTT.

V gene TRBV5-1 combines with J gene TRBJ1-2; the match to TRBD1 covers 7 bases. The germline gives CDR1 SGHRS, CDR2 YFSETQ. This CDR3 is 15 amino acids long. Trimming removed 2 bases from V and 4 bases from J; junction bases left unmatched: 8. DNA of the CDR3: TGCGCCAGCAGCTTATCGGGACAGAGAGGCTATGGCTACACCTTC. The encoded protein is CASSLSGQRGYGYTF.

Written as DNA, the CDR3 is TGTGCCACCAGCAGAGAGTCGGCAGGTTATAGCAATCAGCCCCAGCATTTT. This gives the protein CATSRESAGYSNQPQHF. The V and J genes are TRBV15 and TRBJ1-5, with D unclear. Between the trimmed V and J ends, which lost 0 bases and 0 bases, there was a span of 12 bases. The CDR3 sequence is 17 residues long. CDR1 is LNHNV and CDR2 is YYDKDF in the germline V gene (reference sequence).

The chain uses TRBV19 and TRBJ1-5; D unresolved. This CDR3 region has 13 residues. Trimming took 5 bases from V and 7 from J, leaving 12 bases between them. Germline V gives CDR1 LNHDA, CDR2 SQIVND (reference sequence). Here the CDR3 DNA reads TGTGCCAGTAGTTCGAGGGAGGTCCAGCCCCAGCATTTT. It yields the protein CASSSREVQPQHF.

V and J are TRBV19 and TRBJ1-6; D is uncertain. This CDR3 contains 13 residues. Germline V gives CDR1 LNHDA, CDR2 SQIVND (reference sequence). V shed 5 bases and J shed 10 bases, with 12 bases lying between them. The CDR3 DNA reads as TGTGCCAGTAGTCTAGGGAGAATGTCACCCCTCCACTTT. Translated, it gives CASSLGRMSPLHF. Supplemented by reference TRBV19 and TRBJ1-6, the full variable domain reads DGGITQSPKYLFRKEGQNVTLSCEQNLNHDAMYWYRQDPGQGLRLIYYSQIVNDFQKGDIAEGYSVSREKKESFPLTVTSAQKNPTAFYLCASSLGRMSPLHFGNGTRLTVT.

The V call is TRBV6-1, the J call TRBJ1-4; possibly TRBD1 for D (5 bases). The CDR3 extends over 16 amino acids. V dropped 2 bases and J dropped 3 bases, with 13 bases sitting between them. Germline values: CDR1 MNHNS, CDR2 SASEGT. CDR3 in amino acids: CASSERGSGSNEKLFF. The CDR3 DNA follows: TGTGCCAGCAGTGAACGGGGGTCAGGGTCTAATGAAAAACTGTTTTTT.

This clone was picked up one time. The rearrangement uses TRBV5-5 and TRBJ1-2; D is perhaps TRBD1 (5 bases). The CDR3 runs to 14 residues. Trimming left V 3 bases short and J 8 bases short, with 17 bases between. The germline V gene encodes CDR1 SGHKS and CDR2 YYEKEE (reference sequence). The DNA of the CDR3 is TGTGCCAGCAGCTGGGAGGTTGGCCGGGGGGGCTACACCTTC. Protein product: CASSWEVGRGGYTF.

The chain has TRBV10-3 and TRBJ1-3, with 7 bases matching TRBD1. Germline assignment: CDR1 ENHRY and CDR2 SYGVKD. This CDR3 contains 14 residues. V was pared by 5 bases and J by 0 bases, with 1 base of the junction left unmatched. CDR3 sequence: CAISRQGSGNTIYF. CDR3 DNA: TGTGCCATCAGTCGACAGGGCTCTGGAAACACCATATATTTT.

The chain has TRBV5-6 and TRBJ1-4, with 12 bases lining up with TRBD1. CDR3 size: 17 residues. Trimming took 1 base from V and 6 from J; bases not matched to a gene: 7. Germline values: CDR1 SGHDT, CDR2 YYEEEE. The DNA for the CDR3 is TGTGCCAGCAGCTTGTTAGGGACAGGGGGCTTTTATGAAAAACTGTTTTTT. This translates into CASSLLGTGGFYEKLFF.

The rearrangement joins TRBV18 to TRBJ1-1; 7 bases map to TRBD1. There are 16 residues in the CDR3. Germline assignment: CDR1 KGHSH and CDR2 LQKENI. V was clipped by 2 bases and J by 1 base; unmatched bases: 7. CDR3 coding DNA: TGTGCCAGCTCACCATACTCGGACAGGCGGAACACTGAAGCTTTCTTT. Translated, it gives CASSPYSDRRNTEAFF.

The sample holds one count of this clone. This chain links TRBV7-6 with TRBJ2-7; 13 bases fit TRBD2. This CDR3 has 19 residues. The V gene end was trimmed by 5 bases and the J gene end by 3 bases; junction bases not matched to a gene: 16. Germline V CDR1 and CDR2: SGHVS, FNYEAQ. CDR3 DNA sequence: TGTGCCAGCAGCCTAGGGGTTGGCACTAGCGGGGGGGCCAACTACGAGCAGTACTTC. It is translated as CASSLGVGTSGGANYEQYF.

This chain links TRBV27 with TRBJ2-1, with unresolved D. Looked up from germline, CDR1 is MNHEY and CDR2 is SMNVEV (reference sequence). This CDR3 comprises 13 residues. The V end lost 0 bases, the J end lost 8 bases, and 8 bases lay between the germline ends. The CDR3 DNA sequence: TGTGCCAGCAGTTTATCACGCGGCTATGAGCAGTTCTTC. Translated, it gives CASSLSRGYEQFF.

This clone appeared a few times. The chain carries TRBV20-1 and TRBJ2-7; TRBD2 might be the D (6 bases). V shed 6 bases and J shed 3 bases, with 15 bases lying between them. CDR1 and CDR2 from the germline V gene are DFQATT and SNEGSKA (reference sequence). The CDR3 is 13 residues long. CDR3 coding DNA: TGCAGTGCCAGTGGGCGGGGCCACTACGAGCAGTACTTC. Encoded protein: CSASGRGHYEQYF.

This chain links TRBV5-5 with TRBJ1-3; 7 nucleotides align to TRBD1. V trimming: 1 base; J trimming: 8 bases; junction bases outside the gene matches: 6. This CDR3 is 14 amino acids long. Germline V gene sequence: CDR1 SGHKS, CDR2 YYEKEE (reference sequence). This CDR3 is CASSLLAGGDTIYF. The DNA of the CDR3 is TGTGCCAGCAGCTTGCTGGCAGGGGGAGACACCATATATTTT.